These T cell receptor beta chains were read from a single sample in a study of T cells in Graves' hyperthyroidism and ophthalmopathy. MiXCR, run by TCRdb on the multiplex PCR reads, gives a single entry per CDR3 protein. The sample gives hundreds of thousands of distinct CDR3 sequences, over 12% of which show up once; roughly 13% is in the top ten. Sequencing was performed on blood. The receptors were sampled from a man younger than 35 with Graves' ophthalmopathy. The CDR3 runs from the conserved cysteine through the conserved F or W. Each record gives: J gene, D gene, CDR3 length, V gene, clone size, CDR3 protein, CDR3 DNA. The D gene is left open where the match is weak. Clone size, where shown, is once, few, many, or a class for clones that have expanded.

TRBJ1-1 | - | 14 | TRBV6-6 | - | CASSYSALNTEAFF | TGTGCCAGCAGTTACTCGGCTTTGAACACTGAAGCTTTCTTT
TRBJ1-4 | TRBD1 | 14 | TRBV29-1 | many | CSVAWDSQGEKLFF | TGCAGCGTCGCTTGGGACAGCCAAGGGGAAAAACTGTTTTTT
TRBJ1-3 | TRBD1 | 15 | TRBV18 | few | CASSPPGQPGNTIYF | TGTGCCAGCTCACCACCGGGACAGCCTGGAAACACCATATATTTT
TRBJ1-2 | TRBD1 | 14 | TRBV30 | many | CAWRRTGGSYGYTF | TGTGCCTGGAGAAGGACAGGGGGTTCCTATGGCTACACCTTC
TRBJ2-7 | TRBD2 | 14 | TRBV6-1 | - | CASNETGLTYEQYF | TGTGCCAGCAATGAAACGGGACTAACCTACGAGCAGTACTTC
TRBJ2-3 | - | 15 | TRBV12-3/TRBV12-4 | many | CASSLGFTSTDTQYF | TGTGCCAGCAGTTTGGGATTTACTAGCACAGATACGCAGTATTTT
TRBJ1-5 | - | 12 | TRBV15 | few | CATSRVGWPQHF | TGTGCCACCAGCAGGGTCGGCTGGCCCCAGCATTTT
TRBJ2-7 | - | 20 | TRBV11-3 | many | CASSPIGPHSRLLHLYEQYF | TGTGCCAGCAGCCCGATAGGTCCCCATAGTCGGCTCCTACACCTCTACGAGCAGTACTTC
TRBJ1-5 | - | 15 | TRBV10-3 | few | CAISDISSSNQPQHF | TGTGCCATCAGTGATATAAGTAGCAGCAATCAGCCCCAGCATTTT
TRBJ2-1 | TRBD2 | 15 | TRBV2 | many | CASSESSGLYNEQFF | TGTGCCAGCAGTGAATCTAGCGGATTATACAATGAGCAGTTCTTC
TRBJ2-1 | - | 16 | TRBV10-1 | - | CASSDQEGVLYNEQFF | TGCGCCAGCAGTGACCAGGAGGGTGTCCTCTACAATGAGCAGTTCTTC
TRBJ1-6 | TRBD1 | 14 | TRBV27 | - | CASTQTGRNSPLHF | TGTGCCAGCACTCAGACAGGGCGCAATTCACCCCTCCACTTT
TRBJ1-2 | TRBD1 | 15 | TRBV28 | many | CASSSNGQGNYGYTF | TGTGCCAGCAGTTCTAATGGACAGGGCAACTATGGCTACACCTTC
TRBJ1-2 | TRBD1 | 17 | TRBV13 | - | CASSLRPGTGLGYGYTF | TGTGCCAGCAGCTTAAGGCCAGGGACAGGGTTGGGCTATGGCTACACCTTC
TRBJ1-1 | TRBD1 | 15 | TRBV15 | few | CATSRDDREVTEAFF | TGTGCCACCAGCAGAGACGACAGGGAGGTCACTGAAGCTTTCTTT
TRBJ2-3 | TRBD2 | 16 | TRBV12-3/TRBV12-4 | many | CASSLSSGSVKDTQYF | TGTGCCAGCTCTCTTTCTAGCGGGAGTGTTAAAGATACGCAGTATTTT
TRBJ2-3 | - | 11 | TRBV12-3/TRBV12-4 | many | CASSLRATQYF | TGTGCCAGCAGCCTAAGGGCCACGCAGTATTTT
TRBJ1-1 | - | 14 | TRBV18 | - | CASSPIGGNTEAFF | TGTGCCAGCTCACCGATCGGAGGGAACACTGAAGCTTTCTTT
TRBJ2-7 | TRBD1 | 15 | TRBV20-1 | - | CSARVPGQGMYEQYF | TGCAGTGCTAGAGTACCTGGACAGGGGATGTACGAGCAGTACTTC
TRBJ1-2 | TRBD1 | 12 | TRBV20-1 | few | CSAPQGIYGYTF | TGCAGTGCACCACAGGGGATTTATGGCTACACCTTC
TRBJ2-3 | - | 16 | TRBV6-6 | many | CASSYGGGAGTDTQYF | TGTGCCAGCAGTTACGGGGGGGGGGCCGGAACAGATACGCAGTATTTT
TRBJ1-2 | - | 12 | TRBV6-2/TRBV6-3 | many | CASSPLDYGYTF | TGTGCCAGCAGCCCGCTTGACTATGGCTACACCTTC
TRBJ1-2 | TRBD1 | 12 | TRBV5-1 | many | CASSLTGHGYTF | TGCGCCAGCAGCCTGACAGGGCATGGCTACACCTTC
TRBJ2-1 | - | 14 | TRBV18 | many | CASSHRERDNEQFF | TGTGCCAGCTCACACAGGGAGAGAGACAATGAGCAGTTCTTC
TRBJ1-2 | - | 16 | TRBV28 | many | CASSTGGSSTVYGYTF | TGTGCCAGCAGTACCGGTGGGAGCAGCACTGTTTATGGCTACACCTTC
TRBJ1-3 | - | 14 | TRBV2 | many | CASSETASGNTIYF | TGTGCCAGCAGTGAAACGGCCTCTGGAAACACCATATATTTT
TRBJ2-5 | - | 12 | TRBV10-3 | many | CAISDAGETQYF | TGTGCCATCTCAGACGCGGGTGAGACCCAGTACTTC
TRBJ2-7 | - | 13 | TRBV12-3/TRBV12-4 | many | CASSLGVVNEQYF | TGTGCCAGCAGCTTAGGGGTAGTCAACGAGCAGTACTTC
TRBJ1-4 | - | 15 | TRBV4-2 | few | CASSQAPESNEKLFF | TGTGCCAGCAGCCAAGCCCCTGAAAGCAATGAAAAACTGTTTTTT
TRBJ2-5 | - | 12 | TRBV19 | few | CASSPGTETQYF | TGTGCCAGTTCTCCAGGGACAGAGACCCAGTACTTC
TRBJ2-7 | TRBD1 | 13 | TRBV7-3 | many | CASSKGAGGEQYF | TGTGCCAGCAGCAAAGGGGCAGGGGGTGAGCAGTACTTC